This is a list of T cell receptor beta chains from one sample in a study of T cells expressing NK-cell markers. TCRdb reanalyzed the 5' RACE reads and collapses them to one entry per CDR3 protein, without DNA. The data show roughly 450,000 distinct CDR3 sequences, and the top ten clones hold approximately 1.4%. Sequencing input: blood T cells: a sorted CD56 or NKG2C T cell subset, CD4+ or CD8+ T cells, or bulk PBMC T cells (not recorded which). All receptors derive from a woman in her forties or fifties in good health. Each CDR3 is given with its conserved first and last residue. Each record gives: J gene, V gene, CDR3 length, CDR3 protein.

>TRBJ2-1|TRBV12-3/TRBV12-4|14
CASRSSGHYNEQFF
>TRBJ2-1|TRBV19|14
CASSLAATYNEQFF
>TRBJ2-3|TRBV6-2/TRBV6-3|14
CASSLLKRTDTQYF
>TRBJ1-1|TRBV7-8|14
CASSLPNRPTEAFF
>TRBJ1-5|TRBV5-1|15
CASSLGTGRNQPQHF
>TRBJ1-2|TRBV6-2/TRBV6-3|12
CASSSQVYGYTF
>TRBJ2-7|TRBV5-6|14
CASSVGPLSYEQYF
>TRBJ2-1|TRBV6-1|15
CASSVGTGGKGEQFF
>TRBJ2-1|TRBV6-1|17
CASSDLGGRGRYNEQFF
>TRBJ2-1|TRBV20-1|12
CSAIFRAGEQFF
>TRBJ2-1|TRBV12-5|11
CASGPRDEQFF
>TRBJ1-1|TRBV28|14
CASSLKFVATEAFF
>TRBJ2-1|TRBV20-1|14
CSARGGRGVNEQFF
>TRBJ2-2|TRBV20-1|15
CSAPPMRQNTGELFF
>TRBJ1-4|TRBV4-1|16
CASSSLKGATNEKLFF
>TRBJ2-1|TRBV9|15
CASSVGTLGGNEQFF